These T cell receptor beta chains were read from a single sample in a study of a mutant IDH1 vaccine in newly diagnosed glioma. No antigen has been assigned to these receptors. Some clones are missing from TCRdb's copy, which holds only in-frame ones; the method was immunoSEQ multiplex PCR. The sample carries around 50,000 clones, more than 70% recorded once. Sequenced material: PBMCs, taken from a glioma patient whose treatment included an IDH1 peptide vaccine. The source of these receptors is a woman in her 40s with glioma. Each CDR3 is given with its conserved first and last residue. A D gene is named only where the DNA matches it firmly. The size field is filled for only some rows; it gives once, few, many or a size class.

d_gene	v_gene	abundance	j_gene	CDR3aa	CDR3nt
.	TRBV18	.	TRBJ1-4	CASSAQGTGRNEKLFF	TGTGCCAGCTCAGCACAGGGCACCGGCCGTAATGAAAAACTGTTTTTT
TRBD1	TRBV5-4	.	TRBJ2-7	CASSLGTGGYEQYF	TGTGCCAGCAGCTTGGGGACAGGGGGGTACGAGCAGTACTTC
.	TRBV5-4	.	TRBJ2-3	CASSFRGSSDTQYF	TGTGCCAGCAGCTTCAGGGGCTCGTCAGATACGCAGTATTTT
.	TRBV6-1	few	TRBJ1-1	CASSSGGTGNTEAFF	TGTGCCAGCAGTTCAGGCGGGACGGGCAACACTGAAGCTTTCTTT
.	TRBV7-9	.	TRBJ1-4	CASSWVQGSNEKLFF	TGTGCCAGCAGCTGGGTACAGGGATCTAATGAAAAACTGTTTTTT
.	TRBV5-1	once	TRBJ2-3	CASSLGVWGDTQYF	TGCGCCAGCAGCTTGGGGGTTTGGGGAGATACGCAGTATTTT
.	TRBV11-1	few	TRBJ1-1	CASSLVLGMTEAFF	TGTGCCAGCAGCTTAGTTCTGGGAATGACTGAAGCTTTCTTT
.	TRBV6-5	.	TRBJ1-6	CASSPRGGYSPLHF	TGTGCCAGCAGTCCGCGTGGAGGGTATTCACCCCTCCACTTT
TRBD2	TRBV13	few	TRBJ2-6	CASSRGAGDGANVLTF	TGTGCCAGCAGCCGCGGCGCGGGGGATGGGGCCAACGTCCTGACTTTC
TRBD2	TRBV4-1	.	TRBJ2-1	CASSPTASGLIAPNNEQFF	TGCGCCAGCAGCCCCACCGCTAGCGGGCTTATTGCCCCTAACAATGAGCAGTTCTTC
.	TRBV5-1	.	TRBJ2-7	CASSWDGGFSSYEQYF	TGCGCCAGCAGCTGGGACGGAGGCTTCAGCTCCTACGAGCAGTACTTC
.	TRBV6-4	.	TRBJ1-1	CASSDVTEAFF	TGTGCCAGCAGTGACGTAACTGAAGCTTTCTTT
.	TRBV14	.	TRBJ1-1	CASSLQGYTEAFF	TGTGCCAGCAGCCTACAGGGTTACACTGAAGCTTTCTTT
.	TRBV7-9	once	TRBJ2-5	CASSLSAGSETQYF	TGTGCCAGCAGCTTAAGCGCCGGGTCAGAGACCCAGTACTTC
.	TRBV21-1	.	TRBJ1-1	CASSIRPFLNTEAFF	TGTGCCAGCAGCATCCGGCCGTTTTTGAACACTGAAGCTTTCTTT
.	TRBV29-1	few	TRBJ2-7	CSVSRPDRYEQYF	TGCAGCGTTTCCCGCCCGGACCGTTACGAGCAGTACTTC
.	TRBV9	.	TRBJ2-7	CASSVEGQRKGEQYF	TGTGCCAGCAGCGTAGAGGGGCAGAGGAAGGGCGAGCAGTACTTC
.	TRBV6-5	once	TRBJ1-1	CASSPNSGAGTEAFF	TGTGCCAGCAGCCCAAATTCAGGGGCGGGAACTGAAGCTTTCTTT
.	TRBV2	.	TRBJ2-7	CASSVGSAYEQYF	TGTGCCAGCAGTGTAGGCTCCGCCTACGAGCAGTACTTC
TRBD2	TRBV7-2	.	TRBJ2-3	CASSLAPPTSGGDTQYF	TGTGCCAGCAGCTTAGCGCCCCCGACTAGCGGGGGAGATACGCAGTATTTT
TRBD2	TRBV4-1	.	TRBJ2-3	CASSQDELAGADTQYF	TGCGCCAGCAGCCAAGATGAGCTAGCGGGAGCAGATACGCAGTATTTT
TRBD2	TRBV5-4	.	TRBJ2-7	CASSSGTSGKRVAEQYF	TGTGCCAGCAGCTCGGGGACTAGCGGGAAACGGGTCGCCGAGCAGTACTTC
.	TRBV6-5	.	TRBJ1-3	CASIGGAGGNTIYF	TGTGCCAGCATCGGGGGGGCCGGTGGAAACACCATATATTTT
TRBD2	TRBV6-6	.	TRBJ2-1	CAGSGTTNNEQFF	TGTGCAGGGAGCGGGACTACCAACAATGAGCAGTTCTTC
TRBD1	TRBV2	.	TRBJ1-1	CASSADRGRSGEAFF	TGTGCCAGCAGCGCGGACAGGGGGCGATCAGGTGAAGCTTTCTTT
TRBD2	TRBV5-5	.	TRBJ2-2	CASSWTSGGGGELFF	TGTGCCAGCAGTTGGACTAGCGGGGGTGGCGGGGAGCTGTTTTTT
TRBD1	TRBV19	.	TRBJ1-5	CASTLRDRVNQPQHF	TGTGCCAGTACCCTCCGGGACAGGGTCAATCAGCCCCAGCATTTT
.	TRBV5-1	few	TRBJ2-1	CASRSYGTPSYNEQFF	TGCGCCAGCAGGAGTTACGGGACTCCCTCCTACAATGAGCAGTTCTTC
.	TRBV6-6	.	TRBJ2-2	CASSYGGSLRTGELFF	TGTGCCAGCAGTTACGGGGGGAGTCTGAGGACCGGGGAGCTGTTTTTT
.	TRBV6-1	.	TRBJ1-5	CASVKSGTGLQPQHF	TGTGCCAGCGTGAAAAGTGGGACCGGGTTACAGCCCCAGCATTTT
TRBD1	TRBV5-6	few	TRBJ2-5	CASSPLRTGTYQETQYF	TGTGCCAGCAGCCCACTGAGGACAGGGACGTACCAAGAGACCCAGTACTTC
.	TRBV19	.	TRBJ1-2	CASTANRDNQYGYTF	TGTGCCAGTACCGCTAACCGGGACAACCAGTATGGCTACACCTTC
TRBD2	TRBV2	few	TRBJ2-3	CASDPLATSTDTQYF	TGTGCCAGCGACCCACTAGCGACTAGCACAGATACGCAGTATTTT
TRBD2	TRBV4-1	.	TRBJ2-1	CASSPDRLAGGSNEQFF	TGCGCCAGCAGCCCCGACCGCCTAGCGGGGGGTTCAAATGAGCAGTTCTTC
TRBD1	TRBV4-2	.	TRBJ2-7	CASSQETGGSYEQYF	TGTGCCAGCAGCCAAGAAACAGGGGGGTCCTACGAGCAGTACTTC
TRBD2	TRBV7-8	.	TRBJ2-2	CASSRLAGGLTGELFF	TGTGCCAGCAGCCGACTAGCGGGGGGGCTCACCGGGGAGCTGTTTTTT
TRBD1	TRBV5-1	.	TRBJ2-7	CASSSRDRGTHWEQYF	TGCGCCAGCAGCTCCCGGGACAGGGGGACCCACTGGGAGCAGTACTTC
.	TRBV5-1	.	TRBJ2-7	CASSPPRWGLYEQYF	TGCGCCAGCAGCCCACCCCGGTGGGGACTCTACGAGCAGTACTTC
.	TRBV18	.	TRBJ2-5	CASSPRGEETQYF	TGTGCCAGCTCACCACGGGGGGAAGAGACCCAGTACTTC
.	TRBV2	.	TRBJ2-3	CASSVSQSSTDTQYF	TGTGCCAGCAGTGTATCCCAATCCAGCACAGATACGCAGTATTTT
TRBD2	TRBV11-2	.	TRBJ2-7	CASSVSGSSYEQYF	TGTGCCAGCAGCGTTAGCGGGAGCTCCTACGAGCAGTACTTC
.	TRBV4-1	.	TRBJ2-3	CASSQSDTDTQYF	TGCGCCAGCAGCCAATCAGACACAGATACGCAGTATTTT
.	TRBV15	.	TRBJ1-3	CATRSPLKENTIYF	TGTGCCACCAGATCCCCCCTCAAGGAAAACACCATATATTTT
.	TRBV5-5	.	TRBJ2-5	CASSLGWTDQETQYF	TGTGCCAGCAGCCTGGGGTGGACGGACCAAGAGACCCAGTACTTC
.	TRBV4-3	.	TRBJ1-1	CASSAPGVGSTEAFF	TGCGCCAGCAGCGCCCCAGGGGTAGGTTCCACTGAAGCTTTCTTT
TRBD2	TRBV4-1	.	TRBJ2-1	CASSPGKREDEQFF	TGCGCCAGCAGCCCAGGGAAGCGGGAGGATGAGCAGTTCTTC
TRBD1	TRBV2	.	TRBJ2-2	CASSGGQGLELFF	TGTGCCAGCAGTGGAGGACAGGGTCTTGAGCTGTTTTTT
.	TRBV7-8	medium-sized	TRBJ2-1	CASSQSSYNEQFF	TGTGCCAGCAGCCAATCAAGTTACAATGAGCAGTTCTTC